These 27 T cell receptor beta chains were all obtained from the same sample, sequenced in a study of response to subunit inactivated influenza vaccine. TCRdb independently ran MiXCR on the RT-PCR reads; one entry per CDR3 protein. The profile shows about 650,000 distinct CDR3 sequences, 15% to 19% of them singletons. The sequencing here drew on PBMCs from blood, taken 12 days after vaccination. All receptors come from a man over 45 who received an inactivated influenza vaccine.

The V and J genes are TRBV7-9 and TRBJ2-2; no definite D call. The CDR3 length is 16 residues. V lost 5 bases, J lost 0 bases, and 13 bases lay in between. The germline V gene has CDR1 SEHNR and CDR2 FQNEAQ (reference sequence). The CDR3 DNA reads TGTGCCAGCAGCCCGACCTATCATTCGAACACCGGGGAGCTGTTTTTT. Its protein is CASSPTYHSNTGELFF.

This clonotype was observed a handful of times. The chain has TRBV5-5 and TRBJ2-2; 10 nucleotides match TRBD2. From germline, CDR1 is SGHKS and CDR2 YYEKEE (reference sequence). The CDR3 is made up of 15 amino acids. V dropped 5 bases and J dropped 4; count of bases not matched to a gene: 5. The CDR3 DNA sequence: TGTGCCAGCAGGTCCGGGACTAGCGTCACCGGGGAGCTGTTTTTT. It is translated as CASRSGTSVTGELFF.

V is TRBV10-3 and J is TRBJ1-4; TRBD1 matches 8 bases. Trimming removed 6 bases from V and 5 bases from J; junction bases left unmatched: 5. CDR3 length: 14 amino acids. Germline lookup yields CDR1 ENHRY and CDR2 SYGVKD. CDR3 loop: CAIRRQGLNEKLFF. CDR3 nucleotide sequence: TGTGCCATCAGACGACAGGGGCTGAATGAAAAACTGTTTTTT.

The chain recombines TRBV20-1 with TRBJ2-4; a weak D match, TRBD2 (7 bases). Between the trimmed V and J ends, which lost 2 bases and 6 bases, there was a span of 14 bases. The CDR3 sequence is 14 residues long. Germline V gene lookup returns CDR1 DFQATT and CDR2 SNEGSKA (reference sequence). The CDR3 region is CSARKGGRGNIQYF. The CDR3 nucleotides read TGCAGTGCTAGAAAGGGGGGGAGAGGAAACATTCAGTACTTC.

This chain links TRBV20-1 with TRBJ1-1, with D maybe TRBD1 (5 bases). The V gene's germline CDR1 is DFQATT and CDR2 SNEGSKA (reference sequence). The germline V and J ends were trimmed by 3 bases and 1 base, with 12 bases remaining between them. This CDR3 contains 14 residues. This CDR3 reads CSARGGGPNTEAFF. In DNA, the CDR3 is TGCAGTGCTAGGGGGGGTGGGCCGAACACTGAAGCTTTCTTT.

This clonotype occurred many times. The rearrangement joins TRBV10-3 to TRBJ2-5; 7 positions match TRBD2. Germline CDR1 and CDR2: ENHRY and SYGVKD. The CDR3 loop spans 12 amino acids. Losses at the gene ends were 6 bases for V and 5 bases for J; bases not matched to a gene: 3. CDR3 sequence reads: CAISGLGETQYF. The CDR3 nucleotides read TGTGCCATCAGCGGACTAGGGGAGACCCAGTACTTC.

This clonotype was detected a few times. CDR3 DNA: TGCGCCAGCAGCTCCCGGGACAGGGGAAGAGGTGAAGCTTTCTTT. Translating it yields CASSSRDRGRGEAFF. J is TRBJ1-1 and V is TRBV5-1, with TRBD1 matching 10 bases. The CDR3 covers 15 residues. Looked up from germline, CDR1 is SGHRS and CDR2 is YFSETQ. After removal of 3 bases from V and 7 bases from J, the junction contained 9 bases not matched to a gene.

The chain employs TRBV9 and TRBJ2-3, with TRBD2 as a possible D gene (5 bases). V was clipped by 2 bases and J by 7 bases, with 17 bases between them. The CDR3 has 15 residues. Germline V lookup: CDR1 SGDLS, CDR2 YYNGEE. In DNA, the CDR3 is TGTGCCAGCAGCGTCGCTAGCCGCGCAGAAAATACGCAGTATTTT. It encodes CASSVASRAENTQYF.

Remarks on this clonotype: This clone may be a read error of a much larger clone one base away. The chain links TRBV4-3 to TRBJ2-3, with D uncertain. Trimming stripped 1 base from V and 0 bases from J, with 5 bases between. This CDR3 region has 14 residues. Per the germline V gene, CDR1 is LGHNA and CDR2 is YSLEER. This CDR3 reads CASSQALSTDTQYF. For the CDR3, the DNA is TGCGCCAGCAGCCAAGCCCTCAGCACAGATACGCAGTATTTT.

The chain joins TRBV14 to TRBJ2-3, with 7 bases aligning to TRBD1. The CDR3 has 15 amino acids. J was trimmed by 4 bases and V by 3 bases; bases with no gene match: 7. Germline CDR1 is SGHDN and CDR2 is FVKESK. For the CDR3, the DNA is TGTGCCAGCAGCCATTTCACGACAGGGTCAGATACGCAGTATTTT. Translation gives CASSHFTTGSDTQYF.

This clonotype was observed a few times. In DNA form, the CDR3 reads TGCGCCAGCAGCATACAGGGAAGCACCGGGGAGCTGTTTTTT. Its translation is CASSIQGSTGELFF. This chain connects TRBV5-1 to TRBJ2-2; the D gene is possibly TRBD1 (6 bases). Trimming removed 4 bases from V and 4 bases from J, with 11 bases in between. Germline V gene data show CDR1 as SGHRS and CDR2 as YFSETQ. CDR3 length: 14 residues.

This clonotype was seen a handful of times. The chain recombines TRBV20-1 with TRBJ2-3; 11 positions match TRBD2. J was trimmed by 2 bases and V by 5 bases; bases with no gene match: 3. Germline V gives CDR1 DFQATT, CDR2 SNEGSKA (reference sequence). The CDR3 is made up of 14 amino acids. CDR3 DNA sequence: TGCAGTGCTCGTAGCGGGAGGGCCACAGATACGCAGTATTTT. Protein product: CSARSGRATDTQYF.

This clonotype was counted a few times. The chain combines TRBV27 with TRBJ2-1; D is tentatively TRBD1 or TRBD2 (6 bases each). Germline values: CDR1 MNHEY, CDR2 SMNVEV (reference sequence). CDR3 length: 16 residues. Trimming left V 2 bases short and J 7 bases short, with 18 bases between. CDR3 protein: CASSLMPGAGLNEQFF. For the CDR3, the DNA is TGTGCCAGCAGTTTAATGCCGGGGGCAGGGTTAAATGAGCAGTTCTTC.

This clonotype was observed a few times. V is TRBV9 and J is TRBJ1-3, with D hard to call. This CDR3 is built from 15 residues. The V gene lost 2 bases and the J gene lost 0 bases, with 9 bases spanning the gap. Germline assignment: CDR1 SGDLS and CDR2 YYNGEE. The CDR3 region has the DNA TGTGCCAGCAGCGTCGACGGATACTCTGGAAACACCATATATTTT. This translates into CASSVDGYSGNTIYF.

This clonotype has a count of ten or more. V usage is TRBV3-1 and J usage is TRBJ2-2; D is unresolved. CDR1 and CDR2 (germline): LGHDT, YNNKEL (reference sequence). The CDR3 spans 12 residues. V lost 4 bases and J lost 4, with 4 bases in between. The CDR3 bases are TGTGCCAGCAGCCGTGGCACCGGGGAGCTGTTTTTT. Its translation: CASSRGTGELFF.

This chain joins TRBV10-3 and TRBJ2-7; 9 nucleotides match TRBD2. The CDR3 is made up of 15 amino acids. Trimming took 7 bases from V and 1 from J; bases not matched to a gene: 8. Germline assignment: CDR1 ENHRY and CDR2 SYGVKD. The CDR3 DNA reads TGTGCCATCAATCCAGGACTAGCGTCGTCCTACGAGCAGTACTTC. It translates to CAINPGLASSYEQYF.

This clonotype appeared many times. V usage is TRBV20-1 and J usage is TRBJ1-2; no clear D gene. The CDR3 runs to 12 residues. Germline V gene sequence: CDR1 DFQATT, CDR2 SNEGSKA (reference sequence). V was shortened by 3 bases and J by 8 bases, with 13 bases between the two germline ends. In DNA form, the CDR3 reads TGCAGTGCTAGGGCCCTGGAGCGCGGCTACACCTTC. Translated: CSARALERGYTF.

The genes are TRBV3-1 and TRBJ2-7, with 7 bases aligning to TRBD1. This CDR3 spans 12 amino acids. CDR1 and CDR2 from the germline V gene are LGHDT and YNNKEL (reference sequence). V dropped 6 bases and J dropped 6; count of bases not matched to a gene: 5. As DNA, the CDR3 is TGTGCCAGCAGTCAAAACAGGGGCGAGCAGTACTTC. Its protein is CASSQNRGEQYF.

This clonotype has ten or more counts. The chain has TRBV7-9 and TRBJ2-7; D ambiguous. The CDR3 runs 11 residues. Germline V gene data show CDR1 as SEHNR and CDR2 as FQNEAQ (reference sequence). Trimming cost V 5 bases and J 5 bases, with 7 bases left between them. CDR3 loop: CASSQGHEQYF. The DNA of the CDR3 is TGTGCCAGCAGCCAAGGTCACGAGCAGTACTTC.

This chain's CDR3 is CSAPNRVFETQYF. CDR3 nucleotide sequence: TGCAGTGCTCCGAACAGGGTTTTTGAGACCCAGTACTTC. J is TRBJ2-5 and V is TRBV20-1; TRBD1 is a possible D gene (6 bases). The germline V gene has CDR1 DFQATT and CDR2 SNEGSKA (reference sequence). The CDR3 has 13 residues. Trimming removed 5 bases at V and 5 bases at J, with 15 bases between.

The chain recombines TRBV5-4 with TRBJ2-7, with 7 bases matching TRBD1. V lost 0 bases and J lost 2; bases outside the gene matches: 8. The CDR3 has 16 amino acids. CDR1 and CDR2 (germline): SGHNT, YYREEE (reference sequence). The CDR3 protein is CASSLASGTATYEQYF. CDR3 nucleotides: TGTGCCAGCAGCTTGGCATCCGGGACAGCAACCTACGAGCAGTACTTC.

At least ten counts were recorded for this clonotype. V is TRBV5-1 and J is TRBJ2-1; TRBD2 aligns across 8 bases. CDR3 size: 14 residues. The germline V gene encodes CDR1 SGHRS and CDR2 YFSETQ. V trimming: 3 bases; J trimming: 6 bases; junction bases outside the gene matches: 5. CDR3: CASSSRTSSNEQFF. As DNA, the CDR3 is TGCGCCAGCAGCTCGAGGACTAGCTCCAATGAGCAGTTCTTC.

The chain combines TRBV29-1 with TRBJ2-1; 9 nucleotides agree with TRBD1. The V gene's germline CDR1 is SQVTM and CDR2 ANQGSEA. The CDR3 length is 14 residues. Germline trimming cut 7 bases from V and 2 bases from J; bases unmatched to any gene: 6. The chain's CDR3 is CSGTTGGTYNEQFF. The CDR3 region has the DNA TGCAGCGGTACCACAGGGGGCACCTACAATGAGCAGTTCTTC.

The chain is built from TRBV28 and TRBJ2-7, with 8 positions matching TRBD1. This CDR3 is built from 15 residues. V was clipped by 3 bases and J by 7 bases; unmatched bases: 11. Germline-derived CDR1 and CDR2 are MDHEN and SYDVKM. As DNA, the CDR3 is TGTGCCAGCAGTTTCTTGGACAGGGTACAAGGGGAGCAGTACTTC. As protein: CASSFLDRVQGEQYF.

This clonotype was observed at least ten times. The chain couples TRBV29-1 to TRBJ2-7; 13 bases line up with TRBD2. Germline-derived CDR1 and CDR2 are SQVTM and ANQGSEA. This CDR3 has 15 amino acids. Trimming at V came to 1 base and at J to 0 bases, leaving 0 bases not matched to a gene. The CDR3: CSVEGTSGSSYEQYF. The CDR3 coding sequence is TGCAGCGTTGAAGGGACTAGCGGGAGCTCCTACGAGCAGTACTTC.

This clonotype was counted between two and nine times. The chain uses TRBV13 and TRBJ2-3; 8 bases align to TRBD2. This CDR3 comprises 14 residues. CDR1 is PRHDT, CDR2 FYEKMQ, per germline (reference sequence). With V trimmed by 5 bases and J by 5 bases, 6 bases remained unmatched. In nucleotides, the CDR3 is TGTGCCAGCAGCGAAAGCGGGGGCCGAGATACGCAGTATTTT. The encoded protein is CASSESGGRDTQYF. Full variable domain (outside the CDR3, taken from reference TRBV13 and TRBJ2-3): AAGVIQSPRHLIKEKRETATLKCYPIPRHDTVYWYQQGPGQDPQFLISFYEKMQSDKGSIPDRFSAQQFSDYHSELNMSSLELGDSALYFCASSESGGRDTQYFGPGTRLTVL.

This clonotype has just a few counts. V usage is TRBV7-8 and J usage is TRBJ2-7; 16 nucleotides match TRBD2. Germline CDR1 reads SGHVS; CDR2 reads FQNEAQ. V lost 3 bases and J lost 4; bases outside the gene matches: 15. The CDR3 extends over 20 amino acids. Here the CDR3 reads CASSFTSTGTSGGAPYEQYF. DNA of the CDR3: TGTGCCAGCAGCTTTACCTCAACCGGGACTAGCGGGGGGGCACCGTACGAGCAGTACTTC.